This T cell receptor (beta chain) emerged from a study of patients and donors after allogeneic stem cell transplantation. MiXCR, applied by TCRdb to the RT-PCR reads, yields one record per CDR3 protein. The data contain roughly 140,000 distinct CDR3 sequences, about 40% of them seen just once; the ten biggest clones take up around 50%. Germline assignment: CDR1 MNHNS and CDR2 SASEGT. CDR3 length: 17 amino acids. The V end was cut by 5 bases, the J end by 6 bases, with 25 bases between. Specimen: blood, either unsorted or a sorted T cell fraction (not recorded which). The receptor's source is a human donor who was either an allogeneic HSCT recipient or a stem cell or donor lymphocyte infusion donor (not recorded which). It is not recorded whose cells these are; they may come from a transplant donor. The chain combines TRBV6-1 with TRBJ1-2, with TRBD1 as a possible D gene (6 bases). CDR3 protein: CASSTGMGRLGQDGYTF. CDR3 nucleotide sequence: TGTGCCAGCAGTACAGGGATGGGGCGTCTGGGCCAAGATGGCTACACCTTC.